The rows below give T cell receptor beta chains drawn from one sample of a study of blood T cell repertoires in COVID-19. Measured with immunoSEQ multiplex PCR; TCRdb has only the in-frame clones, and not every one. The sample gives roughly 110,000 clones, 80% to 85% of which show up once; 0.65% to 0.9% is in the top ten. Material: peripheral blood. The source is a woman between 65 and 79 years old with acute or convalescent COVID-19. CDR3s include the opening cysteine and the closing phenylalanine or tryptophan. Fields, in order: clone size, V gene, J gene, D gene, CDR3 protein, CDR3 DNA. The D gene is left open where the match is weak. Clone size is given for some rows only: seen once, a few or many times, or a class if the clone is expanded.

once	TRBV28	TRBJ1-5	TRBD1	CASSLDRGSNQPQHF	TGTGCCAGCAGCTTGGACAGGGGTAGCAATCAGCCCCAGCATTTT
NA	TRBV24-1	TRBJ1-3	TRBD1	CATSDLAGTEIF	TGTGCCACCAGTGATTTAGCAGGGACAGAAATTTTT
once	TRBV4-1	TRBJ2-1	TRBD2	CASSQDGGGSYNEQFF	TGCGCCAGCAGCCAAGATGGGGGGGGCTCCTACAATGAGCAGTTCTTC
NA	TRBV10-1	TRBJ2-5	TRBD1	CASSRQGAETQYF	TGCGCCAGCAGTAGACAGGGGGCAGAGACCCAGTACTTC
NA	TRBV10-1	TRBJ2-5	TRBD2	CAVPGGKETQYF	TGCGCGGTCCCGGGGGGGAAAGAGACCCAGTACTTC
NA	TRBV19	TRBJ2-3	TRBD2	CASSIDTSGRIYF	TGTGCCAGTAGTATAGATACTAGCGGGAGAATCTATTTT
NA	TRBV5-1	TRBJ1-3	NA	CASSLRTSSGNTIYF	TGCGCCAGCAGCCTTCGGACAAGCTCTGGAAACACCATATATTTT
NA	TRBV7-2	TRBJ1-2	TRBD1	CASSLAGTGFGYTF	TGTGCCAGCAGCTTAGCCGGGACAGGGTTCGGCTACACCTTC
NA	TRBV18	TRBJ2-1	NA	CASSPESTGQFF	TGTGCCAGCTCACCTGAGTCGACAGGGCAGTTCTTC
NA	TRBV5-8	TRBJ1-2	NA	CASSRLSTGYNYGYTF	TGTGCCAGCAGCCGCCTCTCGACAGGCTACAACTATGGCTACACCTTC
NA	TRBV9	TRBJ1-1	NA	CASSVDVGLTEAFF	TGTGCCAGCAGCGTAGATGTAGGACTCACTGAAGCTTTCTTT
NA	TRBV12-3/TRBV12-4	TRBJ2-4	NA	CASKGTAKNIQYF	TGTGCCAGCAAAGGGACTGCGAAAAACATTCAGTACTTC
NA	TRBV7-2	TRBJ1-1	NA	CASSQTANTEAFF	TGTGCCAGCAGCCAGACAGCTAACACTGAAGCTTTCTTT